This T cell receptor (beta chain) was identified in a study of chemoradiotherapy in HPV16-positive cancers. V lost 5 bases to trimming and J lost 6 bases, with 8 bases between them. Germline CDR1 reads SGHDN; CDR2 reads FVKESK. This CDR3 has 12 amino acids. Only in-frame clones appear in the TCRdb table, and some are missing; sequencing was by immunoSEQ multiplex PCR. The sample yields roughly 24,000 clones, roughly 92% seen once. The V call is TRBV14, the J call TRBJ2-1, with D unresolved. This clonotype was sampled from a human donor with HPV-associated anogenital cancer. Sequenced here: blood, sampled from a patient who underwent chemoradiotherapy. The CDR3 sequence is CASSNVANEQFF. The CDR3 DNA reads as TGTGCCAGCAGCAACGTAGCCAATGAGCAGTTCTTC. The full variable domain, with the rest looked up from reference TRBV14 and TRBJ2-1, is EAGVTQFPSHSVIEKGQTVTLRCDPISGHDNLYWYRRVMGKEIKFLLHFVKESKQDESGMPNNRFLAERTGGTYSTLKVQPAELEDSGVYFCASSNVANEQFFGPGTRLTVL.